What follows describes a single T cell receptor beta chain. No antigen is known for it. These data come from a study of response to subunit inactivated influenza vaccine. V lost 2 bases, J lost 0 bases, and 7 bases lay in between. The germline CDR1 and CDR2 sequences are MNHEY and SVGEGT. The CDR3 loop spans 14 amino acids. MiXCR was run by TCRdb on the RT-PCR reads, yielding one entry per CDR3 protein. The sample has over 800,000 distinct CDR3 sequences; around 20% are singletons. Broader study findings: Each seasonal influenza vaccination recruits few new T cells, the authors suggested.

The sequences come from PBMCs from blood, collected around 5 days after vaccination. The sequence derives from a man between 50 and 59 years old who received an inactivated influenza vaccine. The V gene is TRBV6-2 or TRBV6-3, the J gene TRBJ1-1, with D unclear. CDR3 residues: CASSYQVMNTEAFF. For the CDR3, the DNA is TGTGCCAGCAGTTACCAGGTGATGAACACTGAAGCTTTCTTT.